Given below is one TCR beta chain in context. The target antigen is unknown. Sequenced by immunoSEQ multiplex PCR; TCRdb stores in-frame clones only, minus some. The table includes roughly 700,000 clones, around 74% detected once. In germline, CDR1 is LGHNA, CDR2 YNFKEQ. Trimming shortened V by 3 bases and J by 7 bases, and 18 bases separated the two germline ends. The CDR3 extends over 16 amino acids. This sample was taken from a study of shared clonotypes between healthy human individuals. Study overall: The plates for each donor numbered three CD4 naive, three CD4 memory, two CD8 naive and one CD8 memory. Whole-study results and caveats: Among donors, sharing of clonotypes was expected to be affected by sequencing depth. Of the naive CD4 clonotypes, approximately 5% were shared across a few donors.

In the CD4+ fraction, cells were divided into CD45RA+ naive and CD45RA-negative memory subsets. V is TRBV4-2 and J is TRBJ2-2; D might be TRBD1 (6 bases). The sequence came from a woman aged 30 to 39 in good health. Sequences were obtained from memory CD4+ T cells sorted from blood. Described subset: CD45RA-negative fraction. The CDR3, as DNA: TGTGCCAGCAGCCAGATAACAGGGTTGGGGAGCGGGGAGCTGTTTTTT. This codes for CASSQITGLGSGELFF.